This T cell receptor (beta chain) is drawn from a study of CD8 T cells in ankylosing spondylitis. Regarding the study as a whole: Disease-linked clones reportedly concentrated significantly in matched ankylosing spondylitis synovial fluid. Some motif variants were previously reported in reactive arthritis synovial fluid and blood. Among TCR beta sequences, a motif of under ten highly homologous variants appeared characteristic of ankylosing spondylitis blood.

This clonotype was found many times. Its antigen is undetermined. TCR beta libraries were made by quantitative 5'-RACE with molecular barcodes. One entry per CDR3 protein results from TCRdb running MiXCR on the 5' RACE reads. The table has 150,000 to 200,000 distinct CDR3 sequences, around 18% seen once; the top ten hold about 7.8%. The CDR3 spans 12 residues. Germline V gives CDR1 DFQATT, CDR2 SNEGSKA (reference sequence). V was trimmed by 3 bases and J by 7 bases, leaving 9 bases between them. This receptor was taken from a male donor with ankylosing spondylitis or in good health (not recorded which). The V and J genes are TRBV20-1 and TRBJ1-4, with no clear D. The sequencing input was blood, either unsorted or a sorted T cell fraction (not recorded which). Here the CDR3 reads CSASRVGEKLFF. The CDR3 DNA follows: TGCAGTGCTAGCCGTGTTGGTGAAAAACTGTTTTTT.